This TCR beta chain came from a study of blood T cell repertoires in COVID-19. Trimming left V 2 bases short and J 4 bases short, with 11 bases between. This CDR3 is built from 14 residues. Germline values: CDR1 MNHNS, CDR2 SASEGT. Profiling relied on immunoSEQ multiplex PCR, and the TCRdb table lists in-frame clones only, not all of them. The repertoire includes roughly 100,000 clones, 81% of them detected once, and 7.5% to 10% sits in the top ten. This TCR was recovered from a woman between 65 and 79 years old with acute or convalescent COVID-19. V is TRBV6-1 and J is TRBJ1-2; possible D gene TRBD1, 5 bases. The specimen was peripheral blood. Written as DNA, the CDR3 is TGTGCCAGCAGTGAAAGTGGGGGGTTCTATGGCTACACCTTC. Translated: CASSESGGFYGYTF.